These 30 T cell receptor beta chains share one sample of origin, sequenced in a study of cytomegalovirus exposure and HLA in healthy donors. The study ran its PCR with 60 Vbeta and 13 Jbeta primers. Sequencing used immunoSEQ multiplex PCR; TCRdb keeps in-frame clones, though not all of them. The sample has more than 120,000 clones, over 75% seen once; the top ten hold less than 3%. Sample: PBMCs. The receptors originated from a woman aged 25 to 39 in good health and CMV-seronegative.

This clone was counted once. The chain couples TRBV19 to TRBJ1-5, with 7 bases matching TRBD1. The length of the CDR3 is 13 residues. V lost 2 bases and J lost 5; bases outside the gene matches: 0. The germline V gene has CDR1 LNHDA and CDR2 SQIVND (reference sequence). Written as DNA, the CDR3 is TGTGCCAGTAGTATAACAGGGGATCAGCCCCAGCATTTT. It is translated as CASSITGDQPQHF.

The rearrangement joins TRBV29-1 to TRBJ1-2, with D possibly matching TRBD1 (6 bases). The CDR3 runs 11 residues. Trimming cost V 7 bases and J 5 bases, with 11 bases left between them. Germline lookup yields CDR1 SQVTM and CDR2 ANQGSEA. The CDR3 DNA is TGCAGCGAGGGGGATGGGTATGGCTACACCTTC. This encodes CSEGDGYGYTF.

This clone was seen more than once but under ten times. The DNA of the CDR3 is TGTGCCAGCAGCTTCCCGGGACAGGTTCCGGAGCAGTACTTC. Protein product: CASSFPGQVPEQYF. The chain uses TRBV5-6 and TRBJ2-7, with 8 nucleotides matching TRBD1. Unmatched junction bases numbered 8, after V lost 2 bases and J lost 7 bases. The V gene's germline CDR1 is SGHDT and CDR2 YYEEEE. The CDR3 has 14 amino acids.

The CDR3 region is CASSLTITGGSPLHF. CDR3 in DNA: TGTGCCAGCAGTCTTACTATAACAGGGGGTTCACCCCTCCACTTT. V and J are TRBV6-1 and TRBJ1-6, with TRBD1 identical over 8 bases. V gave up 5 bases and J gave up 9 bases; unmatched junction bases: 9. The CDR3 has 15 residues. Germline V gene data show CDR1 as MNHNS and CDR2 as SASEGT.

The gene calls are TRBV6-1 and TRBJ2-6; 7 bases fit TRBD1. The CDR3 runs 20 residues. CDR1 and CDR2 from the germline V gene are MNHNS and SASEGT. V shed 2 bases, J shed 0 bases, and the junction held 13 bases outside the gene matches. The CDR3 sequence: CASSELRGGQLISGANVLTF. The CDR3 DNA reads as TGTGCCAGCAGTGAATTACGTGGGGGACAGTTGATCTCTGGGGCCAACGTCCTGACTTTC.

CDR3 sequence reads: CASSKWGLAGGNEQFF. CDR3 bases: TGTGCCAGCAGCAAATGGGGCCTAGCGGGGGGGAATGAGCAGTTCTTC. This chain joins TRBV7-9 and TRBJ2-1, with 12 bases aligning to TRBD2. There are 16 residues in the CDR3. The trim removed 5 bases at V and 7 bases at J, leaving 9 bases unmatched. CDR1 is SEHNR, CDR2 FQNEAQ, per germline (reference sequence).

The chain links TRBV10-3 to TRBJ2-7; 9 bases match TRBD1. Germline-derived CDR1 and CDR2 are ENHRY and SYGVKD. The CDR3 totals 14 residues. V was clipped by 6 bases and J by 5 bases; unmatched bases: 8. DNA for the CDR3: TGTGCCATCAGAGAACAGGGGGCAAGGGACGAGCAGTACTTC. It is translated as CAIREQGARDEQYF.

The V and J genes are TRBV5-4 and TRBJ2-3, with 10 bases lining up with TRBD1. The CDR3 covers 15 residues. From germline, CDR1 is SGHNT and CDR2 YYREEE (reference sequence). V shed 4 bases and J 6 bases; nucleotides not matched to a gene: 8. The CDR3 spells CASSRGDRGADTQYF. The CDR3 nucleotides read TGTGCCAGCAGCCGAGGGGACAGGGGAGCGGATACGCAGTATTTT.

This chain joins TRBV4-1 and TRBJ2-5; the match to TRBD1 covers 8 bases. The germline V gene has CDR1 MGHRA and CDR2 YSYEKL. The CDR3 is 17 residues long. Trimming cost V 4 bases and J 4 bases; bases outside gene matches: 14. Here the CDR3 reads CASSPDARGPRRETQYF. DNA for the CDR3: TGCGCCAGCAGCCCCGACGCCAGGGGGCCAAGGAGAGAGACCCAGTACTTC.

This sequence joins TRBV5-1 and TRBJ2-5; 14 bases map to TRBD2. Germline trimming cut 4 bases from V and 5 bases from J; bases unmatched to any gene: 7. This CDR3 has 16 amino acids. The germline CDR1 and CDR2 sequences are SGHRS and YFSETQ. CDR3 DNA: TGCGCCAGCAGCGGGACTAGCGGGGGACATGGGGAGACCCAGTACTTC. It is translated as CASSGTSGGHGETQYF.

J is TRBJ1-2 and V is TRBV5-4, with D unclear. Trimming stripped 1 base from V and 0 bases from J, with 13 bases between. CDR3 length: 16 residues. Germline V lookup: CDR1 SGHNT, CDR2 YYREEE (reference sequence). CDR3: CASSLPPWSANYGYTF. The CDR3 DNA follows: TGTGCCAGCAGCTTGCCGCCGTGGTCAGCTAACTATGGCTACACCTTC.

This chain joins TRBV6-5 and TRBJ2-2; D may be TRBD1 (5 bases). The V end was cut by 4 bases, the J end by 7 bases, with 16 bases between. Germline values: CDR1 MNHEY, CDR2 SVGAGI. CDR3 size: 15 residues. CDR3 in amino acids: CASSSTFTGSGELFF. Written as DNA, the CDR3 is TGTGCCAGCAGTTCCACTTTTACAGGAAGCGGGGAGCTGTTTTTT.

Notes on this clone: The sample has other DNA sequences that encode this CDR3 too. The chain employs TRBV9 and TRBJ1-5; TRBD1 agrees at 8 bases. CDR1 SGDLS and CDR2 YYNGEE come from the germline V gene. Unmatched junction bases numbered 5, after V lost 2 bases and J lost 7 bases. This CDR3 contains 14 residues. The CDR3 spells CASSVSGGGQPQHF. The CDR3 DNA reads as TGTGCCAGCAGCGTCTCAGGGGGCGGACAGCCCCAGCATTTT.

The chain employs TRBV29-1 and TRBJ2-2; the D is unclear. CDR1 and CDR2 from the germline V gene are SQVTM and ANQGSEA. V lost 5 bases and J lost 3, with 13 bases in between. CDR3 size: 14 residues. CDR3 sequence: CSVISRQDTGELFF. The CDR3, as DNA: TGCAGCGTTATCTCAAGGCAGGACACCGGGGAGCTGTTTTTT.

V usage is TRBV7-2 and J usage is TRBJ2-1, with TRBD2 matching over 9 bases. Germline CDR1 SGHTA, CDR2 FQGNSA. The CDR3 totals 15 residues. The V and J ends lost 5 bases and 2 bases, in that order; junction bases with no gene match: 4. The CDR3 nucleotides read TGTGCCAGCAGCCAGACTAGCGGCCCCTACAATGAGCAGTTCTTC. Protein sequence: CASSQTSGPYNEQFF.

This sequence joins TRBV11-2 and TRBJ2-3, with 7 bases that match TRBD2. Trimming cost V 0 bases and J 6 bases; bases outside gene matches: 3. This CDR3 spans 14 amino acids. The V gene's germline CDR1 is SGHAT and CDR2 FQNNGV. The CDR3 DNA is TGTGCCAGCAGCTTAGATCGGACTAGTGATACGCAGTATTTT. It specifies CASSLDRTSDTQYF.

The chain uses TRBV5-1 and TRBJ1-2; possible D gene TRBD1, 5 bases. V lost 5 bases and J lost 5, with 16 bases in between. The CDR3 is made up of 14 amino acids. Germline CDR1 and CDR2: SGHRS and YFSETQ. CDR3 nucleotides: TGCGCCAGCAGGACCTCAACCGGGACTTATGGCTACACCTTC. This codes for CASRTSTGTYGYTF.

V gene TRBV9 combines with J gene TRBJ1-1, with D maybe TRBD1 (6 bases). This CDR3 is 14 amino acids long. CDR1 SGDLS and CDR2 YYNGEE come from the germline V gene. Trimming took off 4 bases at V and 3 bases at J, with 13 bases between the two ends. Written as DNA, the CDR3 is TGTGCCAGCAGCCCCCGGACAGACTACACTGAAGCTTTCTTT. It yields the protein CASSPRTDYTEAFF.

This sequence joins TRBV15 and TRBJ1-1; no firm D call. The germline CDR1 and CDR2 sequences are LNHNV and YYDKDF (reference sequence). V shed 2 bases and J shed 1 base, with 14 bases lying between them. The CDR3 runs to 16 residues. CDR3 sequence (DNA): TGTGCCACCAGCAGAAGTATTGGTGTGCGGAACACTGAAGCTTTCTTT. Protein product: CATSRSIGVRNTEAFF.

This clone rates as medium-sized. The same CDR3 can be traced to other DNA sequences in this sample. The V gene is TRBV5-6, the J gene TRBJ1-5; 7 nucleotides match TRBD1. The CDR3 runs to 15 residues. After removal of 3 bases from V and 4 bases from J, the junction contained 7 bases not matched to a gene. Per germline, CDR1 SGHDT and CDR2 YYEEEE. In DNA, the CDR3 is TGTGCCAGCAGCTACCGGGACAGAAGTAATCAGCCCCAGCATTTT. This encodes CASSYRDRSNQPQHF.

CDR3 nucleotide sequence: TGTGCCAGCAGCCCCCCCCGGGACAGGAGCCAAGAGACCCAGTACTTC. Translation: CASSPPRDRSQETQYF. The chain combines TRBV7-9 with TRBJ2-5; 8 bases match TRBD1. After removal of 5 bases from V and 1 base from J, the junction contained 9 bases not matched to a gene. The CDR3 sequence is 16 residues long. CDR1 SEHNR and CDR2 FQNEAQ come from the germline V gene (reference sequence).

CDR3 nucleotides: TGCGCCAGCAGCTTGGGGGCCGTTCGGGAGCAGTACTTC. Translated: CASSLGAVREQYF. V gene TRBV5-1 combines with J gene TRBJ2-7; no clear D gene. The V gene lost 0 bases and the J gene lost 7 bases, with 11 bases spanning the gap. Germline lookup yields CDR1 SGHRS and CDR2 YFSETQ. This CDR3 is 13 amino acids long. The full variable domain, rest sourced from reference TRBV5-1 and TRBJ2-7, is KAGVTQTPRYLIKTRGQQVTLSCSPISGHRSVSWYQQTPGQGLQFLFEYFSETQRNKGNFPGRFSGRQFSNSRSEMNVSTLELGDSALYLCASSLGAVREQYFGPGTRLTVT.

This chain connects TRBV9 to TRBJ2-5, with 7 positions matching TRBD1. Germline lookup yields CDR1 SGDLS and CDR2 YYNGEE. J was trimmed by 5 bases and V by 4 bases; bases with no gene match: 8. The CDR3 totals 14 residues. The CDR3 DNA reads as TGTGCCAGCAGCTTCGGGACAGCCGGCGAGACCCAGTACTTC. It yields the protein CASSFGTAGETQYF.

Points on this clone: A junction boundary mismatches the germline segment, possibly from a read error. In the same sample, other DNA sequences code for this CDR3. The V call is TRBV14, the J call TRBJ2-1; possibly TRBD1 for D (5 bases). Looked up from germline, CDR1 is SGHDN and CDR2 is FVKESK. The CDR3 runs 13 residues. This CDR3 is CASSQTITGGQFF. CDR3 coding DNA: TGCGCCAGCAGCCAAACAATAACAGGTGGGCAGTTCTTC.

The sample holds a few counts of this clone. V is TRBV6-6 and J is TRBJ1-2; D is uncertain. Germline V CDR1 and CDR2: MNHNY, SVGAGI (reference sequence). The V end was cut by 2 bases, the J end by 8 bases, with 18 bases between. The CDR3 consists of 15 residues. DNA for the CDR3: TGTGCCAGCAGTTACGAGGACTATGGCTTCTACGGCTACACCTTC. Translated, it gives CASSYEDYGFYGYTF.

In this sample, this clone turned up a few times. This chain uses TRBV13 with TRBJ1-1; TRBD1 matches 7 bases. With 3 bases clipped from V and 1 base from J, the junction kept 5 bases outside the gene matches. CDR3 length equals 15 residues. The V gene's germline CDR1 is PRHDT and CDR2 FYEKMQ (reference sequence). CDR3 nucleotides: TGTGCCAGCAGCTTTTACCGGGACAGGAACACTGAAGCTTTCTTT. Protein: CASSFYRDRNTEAFF.

This chain connects TRBV10-3 to TRBJ2-2, with TRBD2 identical over 9 bases. Germline-derived CDR1 and CDR2 are ENHRY and SYGVKD. After removal of 0 bases from V and 5 bases from J, the junction contained 10 bases not matched to a gene. The CDR3 has 18 amino acids. CDR3 region: CAISESGAGGPRTGELFF. Written as DNA, the CDR3 is TGTGCCATCAGTGAGTCAGGGGCGGGGGGGCCGAGAACCGGGGAGCTGTTTTTT.

Concerning this clone: Other DNA sequences in the sample encode the same CDR3. V gene TRBV18 combines with J gene TRBJ1-2; 8 bases line up with TRBD1. Looked up from germline, CDR1 is KGHSH and CDR2 is LQKENI. The CDR3 totals 14 residues. After removal of 6 bases from V and 5 bases from J, the junction contained 8 bases not matched to a gene. Here the CDR3 DNA reads TGTGCCAGCTCTCCCGGACAGGGAGATTATGGCTACACCTTC. Protein sequence: CASSPGQGDYGYTF.

The V and J genes are TRBV30 and TRBJ1-2; possibly TRBD1 for D (5 bases). The CDR3 runs to 13 residues. V was shortened by 4 bases and J by 4 bases, with 13 bases between the two germline ends. CDR1 is GTSNPN and CDR2 is SVGIG in the germline V gene (reference sequence). CDR3 in amino acids: CAWTPQGSYGYTF. CDR3 in DNA: TGTGCCTGGACCCCCCAGGGTTCCTATGGCTACACCTTC.

This clone was seen just once. V usage is TRBV27 and J usage is TRBJ2-7, with a tentative D call TRBD2 (6 bases). Trimming removed 4 bases from V and 0 bases from J, with 10 bases in between. Looked up from germline, CDR1 is MNHEY and CDR2 is SMNVEV (reference sequence). CDR3 length equals 14 residues. The chain's CDR3 is CASSSGVSSYEQYF. DNA for the CDR3: TGTGCCAGCAGTTCGGGGGTAAGCTCCTACGAGCAGTACTTC.